Listed below are T cell receptor beta chains from one sample, sequenced in a study of blood T cell repertoires in COVID-19. Using immunoSEQ multiplex PCR, the repertoire was profiled, and TCRdb retains in-frame clones only, with some absent. The table records 80,000 or so clones, around 88% of them present only once. Specimen: peripheral blood. All receptors derive from a human donor in a cohort sampled during active COVID-19. The CDR3 runs from the conserved cysteine through the conserved F or W.

CDR3 protein,V gene,J gene
CASTPDTDRKETQYF,TRBV6-5,TRBJ2-5
CASSRSPSGFTLSTDTQYF,TRBV4-1,TRBJ2-3
CATSDPGQGEDGYTF,TRBV24-1,TRBJ1-2
CASSFSGGADTQYF,TRBV7-9,TRBJ2-3
CAVLPRTGLGYTF,TRBV10-3,TRBJ1-2
CASSQGLVGETQYF,TRBV3-1/TRBV3-2,TRBJ2-5
CASSPGTIIYNEQFF,TRBV19,TRBJ2-1
CASSELGQNYNEQFF,TRBV6-1,TRBJ2-1
CASSLQGAANTGELFF,TRBV7-8,TRBJ2-2
CASSQEVTGDSPLHF,TRBV4-1,TRBJ1-6
CAWLSRGGEQFF,TRBV30,TRBJ2-1
CASRGRNTQYF,TRBV28,TRBJ2-3
CARYGGRLRTEAFF,TRBV19,TRBJ1-1
CASSSQGVRQPQHF,TRBV6-2/TRBV6-3,TRBJ1-5
CASSRRETMNTGELFF,TRBV9,TRBJ2-2
CASSQDRGSTYNEQFF,TRBV4-2,TRBJ2-1